These 8 T cell receptor beta chains came from one sample sequenced in a study of blood T cell repertoires in COVID-19. Libraries were prepared by immunoSEQ multiplex PCR; TCRdb keeps only in-frame clonotypes and omits some of them. The sample has a few hundred thousand clones, more than 80% seen once. Sequenced input: peripheral blood. The receptor source for this set is a woman aged 25-40 years with COVID-19, enrolled during active disease.

The chain uses TRBV3-1 (or the pseudogene TRBV3-2) and TRBJ2-3; 8 bases align to TRBD2. The CDR3 length is 14 residues. V was clipped by 3 bases and J by 1 base; unmatched bases: 0. CDR1 is LGHDT and CDR2 is YNNKEL in the germline V gene (reference sequence). The CDR3 bases are TGTGCCAGCAGCCAGCGGGGGGGCACAGATACGCAGTATTTT. Its translation: CASSQRGGTDTQYF.

The chain carries TRBV5-1 and TRBJ2-5; D remains ambiguous. This CDR3 has 14 amino acids. Looked up from germline, CDR1 is SGHRS and CDR2 is YFSETQ. V was clipped by 4 bases and J by 1 base, with 11 bases between them. CDR3 bases: TGCGCCAGCAGCCCTTTAGTCGGCCAAGAGACCCAGTACTTC. Its translation is CASSPLVGQETQYF.

The gene calls are TRBV4-3 and TRBJ2-3; 9 nucleotides align to TRBD1. The trim removed 2 bases at V and 5 bases at J, leaving 8 bases unmatched. Looked up from germline, CDR1 is LGHNA and CDR2 is YSLEER. The CDR3 extends over 16 amino acids. The CDR3 protein is CASSQMPTGGQDTQYF. In nucleotides, the CDR3 is TGCGCCAGCAGCCAAATGCCGACAGGGGGACAAGATACGCAGTATTTT.

CDR3 protein: CASRTGRVYGYTF. The CDR3 DNA follows: TGTGCCAGCAGGACAGGGAGAGTCTATGGCTACACCTTC. The gene calls are TRBV2 and TRBJ1-2, with 7 positions matching TRBD1. V lost 6 bases, J lost 4 bases, and 5 bases stayed unmatched. The CDR3 length is 13 residues. The germline V gene encodes CDR1 SNHLY and CDR2 FYNNEI. The whole variable domain, remainder taken from reference TRBV2 and TRBJ1-2, is EPEVTQTPSHQVTQMGQEVILRCVPISNHLYFYWYRQILGQKVEFLVSFYNNEISEKSEIFDDQFSVERPDGSNFTLKIRSTKLEDSAMYFCASRTGRVYGYTFGSGTRLTVV.

The rearrangement uses TRBV28 and TRBJ1-2, with a tentative D call TRBD1 (5 bases). CDR1 is MDHEN and CDR2 is SYDVKM in the germline V gene. Trimming took off 6 bases at V and 1 base at J, with 15 bases between the two ends. This CDR3 has 15 amino acids. CDR3 in DNA: TGTGCCAGCAGCTACTACAGGCCCTATAACTATGGCTACACCTTC. It yields the protein CASSYYRPYNYGYTF.

This chain joins TRBV30 and TRBJ2-7, with D perhaps matching TRBD1 (5 bases). Germline CDR1 reads GTSNPN; CDR2 reads SVGIG (reference sequence). The CDR3 runs 11 residues. Trimming left V 2 bases short and J 4 bases short, with 6 bases between. As DNA, the CDR3 is TGTGCCTGGAGTAAGGGGTACGAGCAGTACGTC. This gives the protein CAWSKGYEQYV.

The chain employs TRBV4-2 and TRBJ2-1; 9 bases agree with TRBD2. V lost 2 bases to trimming and J lost 4 bases; unmatched junction nucleotides: 6. The CDR3 has 16 amino acids. Per the germline V gene, CDR1 is LGHNA and CDR2 is YNFKEQ. The CDR3 DNA reads TGTGCCAGCAGCCAACAAAGAGCGGGGGGTTACAATGAGCAGTTCTTC. Encoded protein: CASSQQRAGGYNEQFF.

The rearrangement links TRBV19 to TRBJ1-5; 9 nucleotides match TRBD1. Trimming at V came to 4 bases and at J to 2 bases, leaving 6 bases not matched to a gene. The CDR3 sequence is 16 residues long. CDR1 and CDR2 (germline): LNHDA, SQIVND (reference sequence). The CDR3 region is CASSTNRGLGNQPQHF. Here the CDR3 DNA reads TGTGCCAGTAGTACCAACAGGGGGCTCGGCAATCAGCCCCAGCATTTT.